The 10 T cell receptor beta chains below were found in one sample sequenced in a study of shared clonotypes between healthy human individuals. Data came from immunoSEQ multiplex PCR; TCRdb stores just in-frame clones and leaves some out. The table has around 2.5 million clones, more than 85% seen once; the top ten hold around 0.4%. The sequencing sample was made of naive CD4+ T cells from PBMCs. Subset described: CD45RA+ positively selected. The receptor set was obtained from a young man in good health. Some clones in this sample may be carry-over from other donors' samples.

The CDR3 bases are TGTGCCATCCTAGACAGGGGCAAGCCCCAGCATTTT. Protein: CAILDRGKPQHF. The chain links TRBV6-1 to TRBJ1-5; the match to TRBD1 covers 8 bases. This CDR3 spans 12 amino acids. J lost 8 bases, V lost 10 bases, and 7 bases had no gene match. The germline gives CDR1 MNHNS, CDR2 SASEGT.

CDR3 DNA sequence: TGTGCCAGCAGCGGACTAGCGGGGACCTACGAGCAGTACTTC. Its protein product is CASSGLAGTYEQYF. The rearrangement joins TRBV28 to TRBJ2-7; 12 nucleotides agree with TRBD2. V was pared by 6 bases and J by 2 bases, with 2 bases of the junction left unmatched. The CDR3 consists of 14 residues. Germline CDR1 MDHEN, CDR2 SYDVKM.

J is TRBJ2-1 and V is TRBV28; 16 positions match TRBD2. The CDR3 length is 16 residues. V shed 6 bases and J 7 bases; nucleotides not matched to a gene: 6. Germline V gene sequence: CDR1 MDHEN, CDR2 SYDVKM. The CDR3 DNA sequence: TGTGCCAGCAGGTCGCGGGGACTAGCGGGAGGGAATGAGCAGTTCTTC. Its translation is CASRSRGLAGGNEQFF.

The chain uses TRBV7-2 and TRBJ1-2; a weak D match, TRBD1 (6 bases). The V end was cut by 3 bases, the J end by 2 bases, with 13 bases between. Germline V gene data show CDR1 as SGHTA and CDR2 as FQGNSA. The CDR3 covers 15 residues. The CDR3 loop reads CASSFRQGRNYGYTF. DNA for the CDR3: TGTGCCAGCAGCTTCCGCCAGGGGCGCAACTATGGCTACACCTTC. The whole variable domain, remainder taken from reference TRBV7-2 and TRBJ1-2, is GAGVSQSPSNKVTEKGKDVELRCDPISGHTALYWYRQSLGQGLEFLIYFQGNSAPDKSGLPSDRFSAERTGGSVSTLTIQRTQQEDSAVYLCASSFRQGRNYGYTFGSGTRLTVV.

The V call is TRBV30, the J call TRBJ2-3; D gene uncertain. The CDR3 totals 14 residues. Trimming removed 1 base from V and 0 bases from J, with 8 bases in between. The germline CDR1 and CDR2 sequences are GTSNPN and SVGIG (reference sequence). The CDR3 DNA reads as TGTGCCTGGAGTGGATCCTTGAGCACAGATACGCAGTATTTT. Protein: CAWSGSLSTDTQYF.

This clone appeared once. Different DNA sequences within this sample yield the same CDR3. The rearrangement links TRBV7-9 to TRBJ2-3; D is unresolved. V lost 5 bases and J lost 6, with 9 bases in between. Germline V gives CDR1 SEHNR, CDR2 FQNEAQ (reference sequence). This CDR3 spans 12 amino acids. CDR3 DNA: TGTGCCAGCAGCCCGTTGAGGGATACGCAGTATTTT. Encoded protein: CASSPLRDTQYF.

The chain joins TRBV9 to TRBJ1-2, with D perhaps TRBD1 (6 bases). The germline CDR1 and CDR2 sequences are SGDLS and YYNGEE. This CDR3 contains 12 residues. Trimming removed 3 bases at V and 8 bases at J, with 11 bases between. In DNA form, the CDR3 reads TGTGCCAGCAGCGGGAGACAGGTCGGCTACACCTTC. This translates into CASSGRQVGYTF.

The rearrangement joins TRBV6-6 to TRBJ2-1; the D is unclear. The V gene's germline CDR1 is MNHNY and CDR2 SVGAGI (reference sequence). V lost 2 bases, J lost 5 bases, and 16 bases lay in between. This CDR3 is built from 16 residues. The CDR3 nucleotides are TGTGCCAGCAGTTACCGTGTACAGAGGTCGGACAATGAGCAGTTCTTC. Encoded protein: CASSYRVQRSDNEQFF.

This chain joins TRBV30 and TRBJ2-5; the D is unclear. The germline V and J ends were trimmed by 0 bases and 5 bases, with 16 bases remaining between them. The CDR3 consists of 15 residues. From germline, CDR1 is GTSNPN and CDR2 SVGIG (reference sequence). This CDR3 is CAWSVGRAGGETQYF. Written as DNA, the CDR3 is TGTGCCTGGAGTGTAGGTAGGGCTGGTGGGGAGACCCAGTACTTC. The entire variable domain, with the rest obtained from reference TRBV30 and TRBJ2-5, is as follows: SQTIHQWPATLVQPVGSPLSLECTVEGTSNPNLYWYRQAAGRGLQLLFYSVGIGQISSEVPQNLSASRPQDRQFILSSKKLLLSDSGFYLCAWSVGRAGGETQYFGPGTRLLVL.

The chain employs TRBV11-2 and TRBJ2-1, with 11 bases identical to TRBD2. The CDR3 extends over 15 amino acids. The V gene's germline CDR1 is SGHAT and CDR2 FQNNGV. J lost 8 bases, V lost 5 bases, and 8 bases had no gene match. In DNA, the CDR3 is TGTGCCAGCAGCCCTACTAGCGGGAGCGGCGATGAGCAGTTCTTC. Encoded protein: CASSPTSGSGDEQFF. The variable domain in full, completed from reference TRBV11-2 and TRBJ2-1, reads EAGVAQSPRYKIIEKRQSVAFWCNPISGHATLYWYQQILGQGPKLLIQFQNNGVVDDSQLPKDRFSAERLKGVDSTLKIQPAKLEDSAVYLCASSPTSGSGDEQFFGPGTRLTVL.